One T cell receptor beta chain is described in this entry. Antigen specificity is unknown. A minimum of 7 million PBMCs was isolated per sample. Per sample, at least 5 micrograms of total RNA were extracted. A second PCR, run for roughly 7 to 11 cycles, used a sample-barcoded 5' primer plus a J-beta primer mix. TCRdb passed the 5' RACE reads through MiXCR, listing each CDR3 protein once. The data contain about 1.4 million distinct CDR3 sequences, approximately 59% of them singletons. The data were taken from a study of blood T cells in healthy people across ages. General observations from the study: Comparison with aged donors showed that long-lived donors had more naive CD4+ cells and higher diversity.

The sample consisted of blood. The sequence derives from a man aged 18 to 35 in good health.

CDR3 DNA sequence: TGCAGCGTCACGACAGTTGAAGCTTTCTTT. Translated: CSVTTVEAFF. The rearrangement links TRBV29-1 to TRBJ1-1; D is possibly TRBD1 (5 bases). With 6 bases removed from V and 7 bases from J, the gap between germline ends came to 9 bases. The CDR3 is made up of 10 amino acids. Germline loops: CDR1 SQVTM, CDR2 ANQGSEA.